One and the same sample provided the 19 T cell receptor beta chains below, sequenced in a study of blood T cell repertoires in COVID-19. Sequencing used immunoSEQ multiplex PCR; TCRdb keeps in-frame clones, though not all of them. Among under 350,000 clones listed, 70% to 90% were seen once. Sample: PBMCs or T cells enriched from blood (not recorded which). These TCRs come from a woman in her thirties or forties with acute COVID-19.

The table lists this clone with a count of one. The rearrangement links TRBV7-9 to TRBJ2-1; the D is unclear. The CDR3 consists of 16 residues. Germline values: CDR1 SEHNR, CDR2 FQNEAQ (reference sequence). Trimming left V 2 bases short and J 6 bases short, with 17 bases between. The CDR3 nucleotides read TGTGCCAGCAGCTTATCCCCAGGCACCTTTCCCAATGAGCAGTTCTTC. This codes for CASSLSPGTFPNEQFF.

The rearrangement uses TRBV6-5 and TRBJ1-6; 9 bases map to TRBD1. V dropped 8 bases and J dropped 1; count of bases not matched to a gene: 3. Germline lookup yields CDR1 MNHEY and CDR2 SVGAGI. This CDR3 has 15 amino acids. The CDR3 DNA follows: TGTGCCAGCCAACAGGGGGCATCCTATAATTCACCCCTCCACTTT. It codes for CASQQGASYNSPLHF.

V usage is TRBV6-2 or TRBV6-3 and J usage is TRBJ1-5; D may be TRBD1 (6 bases). In germline, CDR1 is MNHEY, CDR2 SVGEGT. The V gene lost 6 bases and the J gene lost 1 base, with 16 bases spanning the gap. This CDR3 is built from 16 residues. CDR3 nucleotide sequence: TGTGCCAGCAGCAAAACAGGGCCCGCCAGCAATCAGCCCCAGCATTTT. This sequence encodes CASSKTGPASNQPQHF.

This clone was seen a handful of times. The V call is TRBV28, the J call TRBJ1-2; TRBD1 matches at 7 bases. Per germline, CDR1 MDHEN and CDR2 SYDVKM. The V and J ends lost 3 bases and 4 bases, in that order; junction bases with no gene match: 5. The CDR3 has 14 residues. In nucleotides, the CDR3 is TGTGCCAGCAGTTTCACAGGGGCCCCCTATGGCTACACCTTC. Its translation is CASSFTGAPYGYTF.

V is TRBV7-2 and J is TRBJ2-5; D remains unclear. V was trimmed by 2 bases and J by 3 bases, leaving 7 bases between them. The germline gives CDR1 SGHTA, CDR2 FQGNSA. The CDR3 has 13 amino acids. The CDR3 here is CASSLSREETQYF. The CDR3 bases are TGTGCCAGCAGCTTATCCCGGGAAGAGACCCAGTACTTC.

This chain connects TRBV6-5 to TRBJ1-1, with D possibly TRBD1 on 5 matching bases. Germline V CDR1 and CDR2: MNHEY, SVGAGI. This CDR3 spans 16 amino acids. Deletions cut 0 bases from V and 3 bases from J, with 14 bases between. The CDR3 here is CASSYSIVGADTEAFF. In DNA, the CDR3 is TGTGCCAGCAGTTACTCGATTGTTGGGGCGGACACTGAAGCTTTCTTT.

The chain has TRBV20-1 and TRBJ1-3, with unresolved D. The germline V and J ends were trimmed by 5 bases and 4 bases, with 6 bases remaining between them. Germline loops: CDR1 DFQATT, CDR2 SNEGSKA (reference sequence). The CDR3 sequence is 11 residues long. The CDR3 reads CSAPEGNTIYF. As DNA, the CDR3 is TGCAGTGCTCCGGAGGGAAACACCATATATTTT.

The chain joins TRBV2 to TRBJ2-2, with 13 nucleotides matching TRBD2. This CDR3 region has 14 residues. V trimming: 9 bases; J trimming: 7 bases; junction bases outside the gene matches: 5. CDR1 is SNHLY, CDR2 FYNNEI, per germline. DNA for the CDR3: TGTGCCAGTGGACTAGCGGGAGTGAACGGGGAGCTGTTTTTT. This sequence encodes CASGLAGVNGELFF.

This chain joins TRBV2 and TRBJ2-7, with 8 positions matching TRBD1. The V segment lost 6 bases and the J segment 3 bases; nucleotides outside the gene matches: 13. The CDR3 is 16 amino acids. Germline V CDR1 and CDR2: SNHLY, FYNNEI. Here the CDR3 DNA reads TGTGCCAGCAGATTGAGATCAGGACAGGGAAACTACGAGCAGTACTTC. Translation gives CASRLRSGQGNYEQYF.

The J gene is TRBJ1-1, the V gene TRBV18; 9 positions match TRBD1. Looked up from germline, CDR1 is KGHSH and CDR2 is LQKENI. CDR3 size: 14 residues. V shed 2 bases and J 5 bases; nucleotides not matched to a gene: 3. The DNA for the CDR3 is TGTGCCAGCTCACCAGACAGGGGGAGGACTGAAGCTTTCTTT. Translation gives CASSPDRGRTEAFF.

This chain uses TRBV7-2 with TRBJ2-2; no clear D gene. V lost 1 base and J 0 bases, leaving 3 bases between the germline ends. The CDR3 covers 14 residues. CDR1 and CDR2 (germline): SGHTA, FQGNSA. The CDR3 DNA follows: TGTGCCAGCAGCTTAGTAGCGAACACCGGGGAGCTGTTTTTT. Residues: CASSLVANTGELFF. The whole variable domain, filled in from reference TRBV7-2 and TRBJ2-2, reads GAGVSQSPSNKVTEKGKDVELRCDPISGHTALYWYRQSLGQGLEFLIYFQGNSAPDKSGLPSDRFSAERTGGSVSTLTIQRTQQEDSAVYLCASSLVANTGELFFGEGSRLTVL.

The chain carries TRBV4-2 and TRBJ2-5; D not certain. Germline CDR1 LGHNA, CDR2 YNFKEQ. V was pared by 2 bases and J by 7 bases, with 11 bases between. This CDR3 spans 13 amino acids. CDR3 region: CASSQNLGGTQYF. In nucleotides, the CDR3 is TGTGCCAGCAGCCAAAATCTAGGCGGGACCCAGTACTTC.

This sequence joins TRBV11-3 and TRBJ2-3; 7 nucleotides align to TRBD1. This CDR3 spans 17 amino acids. After removal of 4 bases from V and 4 bases from J, the junction contained 14 bases not matched to a gene. Germline V gene data show CDR1 as SGHNT and CDR2 as YENEEA. The CDR3: CASSSATGDNGADTQYF. The CDR3 coding sequence is TGTGCCAGCAGCTCAGCCACAGGGGACAATGGAGCAGATACGCAGTATTTT.

J is TRBJ1-1 and V is TRBV6-6; D is perhaps TRBD1 (5 bases). V was shortened by 8 bases and J by 2 bases, with 15 bases between the two germline ends. The CDR3 contains 14 residues. Germline CDR1 MNHNY, CDR2 SVGAGI (reference sequence). Here the CDR3 DNA reads TGTGCCAGCGACCTGGTGGGGGGAAACACTGAAGCTTTCTTT. This gives the protein CASDLVGGNTEAFF.

The V call is TRBV24-1, the J call TRBJ2-3; 9 bases fit TRBD1. There are 18 residues in the CDR3. With 8 bases clipped from V and 0 bases from J, the junction kept 14 bases outside the gene matches. Germline V gives CDR1 KGHDR, CDR2 SFDVKD. CDR3 amino acids: CATTRGVGTGNSTDTQYF. The CDR3 region has the DNA TGTGCCACCACCCGCGGGGTCGGGACAGGGAATAGCACAGATACGCAGTATTTT.

V and J are TRBV14 and TRBJ1-2; D is uncertain. Germline CDR1 SGHDN, CDR2 FVKESK. The germline V and J ends were trimmed by 0 bases and 4 bases, with 6 bases remaining between them. The CDR3 spans 13 residues. CDR3: CASSQETGYGYTF. The CDR3 DNA reads TGTGCCAGCAGCCAAGAGACGGGCTATGGCTACACCTTC.

J is TRBJ1-2 and V is TRBV7-9; 9 nucleotides match TRBD1. Germline-derived CDR1 and CDR2 are SEHNR and FQNEAQ (reference sequence). Germline trimming cut 5 bases from V and 2 bases from J; bases unmatched to any gene: 6. The CDR3 is 15 residues long. The CDR3 loop reads CASSRLDRGNYGYTF. DNA for the CDR3: TGTGCCAGCAGCCGCTTGGACAGGGGCAACTATGGCTACACCTTC.

The chain is built from TRBV20-1 and TRBJ1-1; D is unresolved. Germline-derived CDR1 and CDR2 are DFQATT and SNEGSKA (reference sequence). Trimming left V 2 bases short and J 10 bases short, with 11 bases between. This CDR3 region has 11 residues. The CDR3 bases are TGCAGTGCTAGACGGGAGGTCGGAGCTTTCTTT. Translation: CSARREVGAFF.

The genes are TRBV6-5 and TRBJ1-5; 8 bases are shared with TRBD1. V lost 2 bases and J lost 7; bases outside the gene matches: 10. The CDR3 totals 16 residues. Germline V CDR1 and CDR2: MNHEY, SVGAGI. The CDR3 sequence is CASSYTGRGQGQPQHF. In DNA, the CDR3 is TGTGCCAGCAGTTACACTGGCAGGGGGCAAGGACAGCCCCAGCATTTT.